This T cell receptor (beta chain) was recovered during a study of prognosis after radiotherapy for stage I lung cancer (dated by TCRdb to about 2021). In the study overall: About 19 stage I NSCLC patients were enrolled in Nanjing, China, between early 2018 and January 2019. Some 14 patients had newly diagnosed primary stage I lung tumors, and about five had oligometastatic NSCLC after surgical resection of the primary tumor. All patients were regarded as medically inoperable, because of comorbidities in more than ten patients and refusal of surgery in six or seven patients. Ages in the cohort of about a dozen men and 6 women ranged from roughly 50 to 85 years, with a median of 74. Tumor histology was squamous cell carcinoma in about 7 patients and adenocarcinoma in about 12. SBRT was given in 3 to 5 fractions with a biologically effective dose of at least 100 Gy, using image-guided IMRT or VMAT. SBRT was not combined with any concurrent therapy in any patient. Four of the 19 patients developed distant metastases after SBRT, at a median of about seven months; the other 15 showed no significant progression. This study profiled peripheral blood TCR beta repertoires from stage I NSCLC patients before and after stereotactic body radiotherapy and linked the repertoires to distant failure. A total of around 40 blood samples from 20 or so patients were sequenced, with one sample obtained before and one obtained after SBRT for each patient.

Remarks on this clonotype: The specificity of this receptor is unknown. It has no much larger one-base neighbor in the sample; base qualities were not kept.

Two rounds of multiplex PCR on genomic DNA were used to amplify the TCR beta CDR3 region. The first PCR round used primers specific to each TRBV and TRBJ gene, and the primer sequences were filed in Chinese patent CN105087789A. Universal primers were used in the second round of PCR. The Roche High Pure PCR Template Preparation Kit was used to extract genomic DNA from frozen PBMCs. Libraries were sequenced paired-end with 151 bp reads on an Illumina HiSeq 3000. The authors' analysis ran thus. CutAdapt was used to remove raw reads lacking the multiplex PCR primer sequences. High-quality paired reads were merged into contigs with PEAR. TRB V, D and J gene segments were assigned to each contig with MiXCR by alignment to reference sequences. To remove sequencing errors, CDR3 sequences were clustered according to base quality and sequence similarity. Shannon entropy, normalized by the natural log of the productive TCR sequence number, served as the measure of diversity. Clonality was computed as one minus the ratio of Shannon entropy to the natural log of the number of unique clonotypes. The Youden index of ROC curves was used to select progression-free survival cut-offs for repertoire metrics, and analyses were performed in R 3.5.3. The public reads were quality trimmed at Q25 with fastp and then assembled into clones with MiXCR by TCRdb, keeping productive beta chains. Here each entry gathers all rows of one CDR3 protein and keeps the most common genes and DNA. Here the V and J calls rest on TCRdb's processing, not on the authors' analysis. The sample yields around 56,000 distinct CDR3 sequences; about 30% were counted once. Around 6.9% of the sample comes from the top ten.

Reading from cysteine to phenylalanine, the CDR3 counts 16 amino acids. Left in the record is the CDR3 DNA by itself, 48 bases read in frame from the first base. For CDR1 and CDR2, the germline V gene lists MGHRA and YSYEKL. V is clipped by 4 bases and J by 4 bases, and the sequence between their germline boundaries is 17 bases long. A history of other malignancies or of prior chemotherapy or radiotherapy was absent in all patients, and node-negative disease was shown on CT and PET/CT in all patients. At each of the two time points, around 6 milliliters of peripheral venous blood were collected into EDTA tubes. Ficoll-Paque Plus density-gradient centrifugation was used to isolate PBMCs. Samples were stored at -80°C immediately after collection until analysis. On the study overall, not on this receptor specifically: TRBV and TRBJ usage frequencies reportedly differed by metastasis status, in two V genes at baseline and in eight to ten V and two J genes after SBRT. Post-SBRT Shannon entropy and its change from baseline were lower in patients who developed distant metastases; baseline Shannon entropy was not associated with metastases. None of the reported P values were adjusted for multiple comparisons. Tumor specificity of expanded TCR clones was not determined. Limitations of the study included a small cohort and short follow-up, and the study findings need independent validation. After SBRT, the number of unique TCR clones decreased (median roughly 9,500 before versus several thousand after; Wilcoxon paired P=0.011).

This TCR derives from a donor aged 50 or older with non-small cell lung cancer. The sequence joins TRBV4-1 to TRBJ2-4, and the D gene may be TRBD2, 5 bases matching. The sample in question was PBMCs, obtained before or after stereotactic body radiation therapy (not recorded which). The CDR3 loop reads CASSPLLRDLKNIQYF. The sequenced DNA: TGCGCCAGCAGCCCCCTGTTGAGGGATTTGAAAAACATTCAGTACTTC.